This note documents a single T cell receptor beta chain sequence. Its target is not known. The data derive from a study of cytomegalovirus exposure and HLA in healthy donors. Study overall: Per a later analysis, the approximately 690 first-cohort and 100 to 150 validation repertoires shared one platform. Study findings and constraints: A few chains tied to CMV proved CMV antigen-specific in vitro. Cytomegalovirus association was assigned to approximately 180 TCR beta chains.

The CDR3 contains 13 residues. Trimming took 6 bases from V and 1 from J, leaving 12 bases between them. The germline gives CDR1 SQVTM, CDR2 ANQGSEA. Profiled with immunoSEQ multiplex PCR; TCRdb holds only in-frame clones, not every one. This sample carries 100,000 to 130,000 clones, over 75% of them seen once, and the ten largest clones take more than 2.5%. This sequence joins TRBV29-1 and TRBJ1-1, with D uncertain. Sequencing input: PBMCs. This TCR was sampled from a woman aged 18-29 years in good health and CMV-seronegative. The CDR3 nucleotides are TGCAGCGTCGAGGGCCAACCGAACACTGAAGCTTTCTTT. Amino acids: CSVEGQPNTEAFF.